The sequence of this T cell receptor beta chain was determined in a study of blood T cell repertoires in COVID-19. Study at large: The origin of the acute and convalescent COVID-19 samples was the United States, Italy and Spain. PBMCs, B-cell-depleted T cells, or T cells were the source of the cDNA or gDNA that made up the material.

This CDR3 comprises 17 residues. V lost 0 bases, J lost 0 bases, and 14 bases lay in between. Germline V CDR1 and CDR2: KGHSH, LQKENI. This clone was counted a few times. How the authors handled the data: It was from reference gene primer amplification that nucleated cell counts were estimated. TCRdb keeps only in-frame clones here, not all; method: immunoSEQ multiplex PCR. V and J calls and clone size are those listed in that table; D and trimming were worked out from the DNA. The table lists 90,000 to 130,000 clones, roughly 83% of them singletons. This sequence joins TRBV18 and TRBJ1-1; unclear D gene. The TCR sequence derives from a woman in her 70s with acute or convalescent COVID-19. The specimen was peripheral blood. The CDR3 coding sequence is TGTGCCAGCTCACCACCTCCTAGCATCGCCGTGAACACTGAAGCTTTCTTT. This sequence encodes CASSPPPSIAVNTEAFF.